The rows below give T cell receptor beta chains drawn from one sample of a study of T-cell memory formation after mild COVID-19. TCRdb reprocessed the 5' RACE reads with MiXCR, giving one entry per CDR3 protein. The sample holds a few hundred thousand distinct CDR3 sequences, 16% seen once. The sequenced material came from PBMCs or a T cell subset sorted from them (not recorded which). The receptors shown here come from a man aged 18 to 29 who had mild COVID-19 (a few samples of this study predate the infection). Cell type and time point are not known. CDR3s include the opening cysteine and the closing phenylalanine or tryptophan. D genes are given only for firm matches. Not all rows give a size; the values are once, few, many and, for expanded clones, a class.

j_call,d_call,clone_size,v_call,cdr3_nt,cdr3_aa
TRBJ2-2,TRBD1,-,TRBV9,TGTGCCAGCAGCGTCGAGGTGGGACAGGCGAACACCGGGGAGCTGTTTTTT,CASSVEVGQANTGELFF
TRBJ2-5,-,-,TRBV7-9,TGTGCCAGCAGCCCCACGGGGGGCTCAAAAGAGACCCAGTACTTC,CASSPTGGSKETQYF
TRBJ2-3,-,many,TRBV6-6,TGTGCCAGCAGTTACGGAGGGGGCTCTGATACGCAGTATTTT,CASSYGGGSDTQYF
TRBJ1-1,-,few,TRBV5-1,TGCGCCAGCAGCTTGGGGGGTAAAGGGGTTGCGGCTTTCTTT,CASSLGGKGVAAFF
TRBJ1-6,TRBD1,-,TRBV19,TGTGCCAGTAGCGAGGGACAGCCAAATTCACCCCTCCACTTT,CASSEGQPNSPLHF
TRBJ2-5,TRBD1,-,TRBV20-1,TGCAGTGCTAGAGGGACAGGGGGCTCGATAAGGTCGGGGACCCAGTACTTC,CSARGTGGSIRSGTQYF
TRBJ2-5,-,-,TRBV5-1,TGCGCCAGCACCCTAAGAGGCGAGACCCAGTACTTC,CASTLRGETQYF
TRBJ1-4,-,few,TRBV5-1,TGCGCCAGCAGCTTACAGGCCGGGTTCGGTGAAAAACTGTTTTTT,CASSLQAGFGEKLFF
TRBJ2-5,-,few,TRBV7-2,TGTGCCAGCACCCGGGACGGAATACGCCAAGAGACCCAGTACTTC,CASTRDGIRQETQYF
TRBJ2-7,-,few,TRBV7-9,TGTGCCAGCAGCTTAGCCAGTGGGGCCTACGAGCAGTACTTC,CASSLASGAYEQYF
TRBJ2-1,-,few,TRBV6-5,TGTGCCAGCACCTTGGGACCCGCGAATGAGCAGTTCTTC,CASTLGPANEQFF
TRBJ1-2,TRBD1,many,TRBV4-1,TGCGCCAGCAGCCAAACGGGACAGACCCAACGTGGCTACACCTTC,CASSQTGQTQRGYTF
TRBJ2-3,-,few,TRBV2,TGTGCCAGCATAAAGGACACCCTTTACCTCACAGATACGCAGTATTTT,CASIKDTLYLTDTQYF
TRBJ2-2,-,few,TRBV11-3,TGTGCCAGCAGCTTAGCAGGATTCACCGGGGAGCTGTTTTTT,CASSLAGFTGELFF
TRBJ2-5,-,few,TRBV28,TGTGCCAGCCATGGGGAAGAGACCCAGTACTTC,CASHGEETQYF
TRBJ2-3,-,many,TRBV5-1,TGCGCCAGCAGCTTGTACCCGGATACGCAGTATTTT,CASSLYPDTQYF
TRBJ1-6,-,few,TRBV2,TGTGCCAGCGGGAGGTTTTCACCCCTCCACTTT,CASGRFSPLHF
TRBJ2-5,-,many,TRBV27,TGTGCCAGCTCTTGGGGAGGGGGTGCCCGGGAGACCCAGTACTTC,CASSWGGGARETQYF
TRBJ2-3,-,few,TRBV6-1,TGTGCCAGCAGCTCTCGGCAGGGAAAAGTGGACACAGATACGCAGTATTTT,CASSSRQGKVDTDTQYF
TRBJ2-2,-,-,TRBV2,TGTGCCAGCAGTGAGTCTCAACCCACCGGGGAGCTGTTTTTT,CASSESQPTGELFF
TRBJ2-5,TRBD2,few,TRBV7-9,TGTGCCAGCAGCCCTCGGACTAGCGAGACCCAGTACTTC,CASSPRTSETQYF
TRBJ2-1,TRBD1,-,TRBV7-2,TGTGCCAGCAGGGGGGACAGGCAATACAATGAGCAGTTCTTC,CASRGDRQYNEQFF
TRBJ2-6,-,many,TRBV7-2,TGTGCCAGCAGCTTAGAGGCACTCTCTGGGGCCAACGTCCTGACTTTC,CASSLEALSGANVLTF
TRBJ2-2,TRBD1,once,TRBV12-3/TRBV12-4,TGTGCCAGCAGCTGGGACAGGGGGCGGGAGCTGTTTTTT,CASSWDRGRELFF
TRBJ2-1,TRBD2,few,TRBV7-3,TGTGCCAGCAGCCCAAGTAGCGGGGGGCCCTCCTACAATGAGCAGTTCTTC,CASSPSSGGPSYNEQFF
TRBJ1-5,TRBD1,-,TRBV9,TGTGCCAGCAGCGTGGGACAGACAGAGGGGCCCCAGCATTTT,CASSVGQTEGPQHF
TRBJ1-4,TRBD1,many,TRBV4-1,TGCGCCAGCAGCCAAGCCGGGACAGCTAATGAAAAACTGTTTTTT,CASSQAGTANEKLFF
TRBJ1-2,TRBD1,few,TRBV7-8,TGTGCCAGCAGCTCGACAGGGGACTATGGCTACACCTTC,CASSSTGDYGYTF